This note documents a single TCR beta chain sequence. Its matching antigen is unknown. This entry comes from a study of T cell responses to AZD1222 COVID-19 vaccine. Germline CDR1 SGHVS, CDR2 FNYEAQ. This CDR3 contains 15 residues. Trimming took 5 bases from V and 0 from J, leaving 11 bases between them. Whole-study findings and limits: Repertoire sampling occurred only after the peak T cell response. Spike-spanning, vaccine-associated CD4 TCRs were dominant at 160-218 and 743-854. White British people made up most donors, females outnumbered males, and clonal diversity was possibly underestimated.

Sequenced by immunoSEQ multiplex PCR; TCRdb stores in-frame clones only, minus some. The data contain 150,000 to 200,000 clones, just over 90% of them singletons. The gene calls are TRBV7-6 and TRBJ1-3; D remains ambiguous. Source: peripheral blood, taken on day 0 of AZD1222 vaccination. This TCR derives from an adult in good health. The DNA of the CDR3 is TGTGCCAGCAGCCCGCGCCGAGACTCTGGAAACACCATATATTTT. Its protein product is CASSPRRDSGNTIYF. Looking up the rest from reference TRBV7-6 and TRBJ1-3 gives the full variable domain: GAGVSQSPRYKVTKRGQDVALRCDPISGHVSLYWYRQALGQGPEFLTYFNYEAQQDKSGLPNDRFSAERPEGSISTLTIQRTEQRDSAMYRCASSPRRDSGNTIYFGEGSWLTVV.